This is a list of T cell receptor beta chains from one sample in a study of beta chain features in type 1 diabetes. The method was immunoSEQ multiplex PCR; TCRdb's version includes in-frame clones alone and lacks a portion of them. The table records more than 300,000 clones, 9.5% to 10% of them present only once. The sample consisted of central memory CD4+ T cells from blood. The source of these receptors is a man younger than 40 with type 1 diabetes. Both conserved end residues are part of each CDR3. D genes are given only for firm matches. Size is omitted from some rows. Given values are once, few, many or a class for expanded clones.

TGCGCCAGCAGCCTCTCGGGACAGGGCTTCCCAGATACGCAGTATTTT	CASSLSGQGFPDTQYF	TRBV5-1	NA	TRBJ2-3	TRBD1
TGTGCCAGCAGCTTCTATGTGGGGACTGAAGCTTTCTTT	CASSFYVGTEAFF	TRBV7-9	NA	TRBJ1-1	NA
TGTGCCAGCAGCCTACAGTGGGGCGTCAATCAGCCCCAGCATTTT	CASSLQWGVNQPQHF	TRBV11-3	NA	TRBJ1-5	NA
TGTGCCAGCAGACGAGAAACCTACGAGCAGTACTTC	CASRRETYEQYF	TRBV28	NA	TRBJ2-7	NA
TGTGCCAGCACCGAACACAGGGCGTCCGGGGAGCTGTTTTTT	CASTEHRASGELFF	TRBV6-5	NA	TRBJ2-2	NA
TGTGCCAGCCGCAGGGGTAGCACAGATACGCAGTATTTT	CASRRGSTDTQYF	TRBV27	many	TRBJ2-3	NA
TGTGCCAGCCCTACCGGACAGGGTCAAGAGACCCAGTACTTC	CASPTGQGQETQYF	TRBV2	few	TRBJ2-5	TRBD1
TGTGCCAGCAGTCAACAGGGGGCAAACTATGGCTACACCTTC	CASSQQGANYGYTF	TRBV27	few	TRBJ1-2	TRBD1
TGTGCCAGCAGACTCCAAGGGGGACAGCCATTTGTTGAAAAACTGTTTTTT	CASRLQGGQPFVEKLFF	TRBV2	once	TRBJ1-4	TRBD1
TGCGCCAGCAGCCAAGGACTGGGTTGGGAGACCCAGTACTTC	CASSQGLGWETQYF	TRBV4-3	NA	TRBJ2-5	NA
TGTGCCAGCTCACCACGGGGTATGAACACTGAAGCTTTCTTT	CASSPRGMNTEAFF	TRBV18	NA	TRBJ1-1	NA
TGTGCCAGCAGCCTCGGGACGGCCTCCACAGATACGCAGTATTTT	CASSLGTASTDTQYF	TRBV21-1	NA	TRBJ2-3	NA
TGTGCCTGGAGTGGATCTAGCTCAGATACGCAGTATTTT	CAWSGSSSDTQYF	TRBV30	many	TRBJ2-3	NA
TGTGCCAGCAGCGCAGTAGCGGGAGGATCCTACGAGCAGTACTTC	CASSAVAGGSYEQYF	TRBV7-2	few	TRBJ2-7	TRBD2
TGTGCCAGCTCCCGGGACAGCCCCCGGTTAGGGCAGTTCTTC	CASSRDSPRLGQFF	TRBV25-1	few	TRBJ2-1	TRBD1
TGTGCCAGCAGCGTATCGACAGGAGGACCAAACTTC	CASSVSTGGPNF	TRBV7-9	few	TRBJ2-7	NA
TGTGCCAGCAGCTTGACAGGGGAGGTCCAAGAGACCCAGTACTTC	CASSLTGEVQETQYF	TRBV5-5	NA	TRBJ2-5	NA
TGTGCCAGCAGCCCTACAGGGGGCGGAAGCTCCTACGAGCAGTACTTC	CASSPTGGGSSYEQYF	TRBV5-4	many	TRBJ2-7	TRBD1
TGTGCCAGCAGCTTCCGGACAGGGTTCAACTCTGGAAACACCATATATTTT	CASSFRTGFNSGNTIYF	TRBV7-8	few	TRBJ1-3	TRBD1
TGTGCCAGCAGCTTAGTGGTGTTCGAGGGCTACACCTTC	CASSLVVFEGYTF	TRBV7-8	many	TRBJ1-2	NA
TGTGCCAGCAGCCTTAGGACAGGGGCCTACGAGCAGTACTTC	CASSLRTGAYEQYF	TRBV11-2	NA	TRBJ2-7	TRBD1
TGTGCCAGCAGTTCGTCCGGGACAGGGGGGAAAACCTACGAGCAGTACTTC	CASSSSGTGGKTYEQYF	TRBV28	NA	TRBJ2-7	TRBD1
TGTGCCATCAGCCGACAGGGACCAGATACGCAGTATTTT	CAISRQGPDTQYF	TRBV10-3	NA	TRBJ2-3	TRBD1
TGTGCCAGCAGCTTAGTACAGTGGGAGACCCAGTACTTC	CASSLVQWETQYF	TRBV7-2	NA	TRBJ2-5	NA
TGTGCCAGCGTACTAGCGGGAGAAGAGGGTACGCAGTATTTT	CASVLAGEEGTQYF	TRBV25-1	many	TRBJ2-3	TRBD2
TGTGCCAGCAGCCGAACGACAGGGGGCCCCGGGGAGCTGTTTTTT	CASSRTTGGPGELFF	TRBV5-6	NA	TRBJ2-2	TRBD1
TGTGCCAGCAGTCCTCTATTGGACGTCAACAATGAGCAGTTCTTC	CASSPLLDVNNEQFF	TRBV6-4	NA	TRBJ2-1	NA
TGTGCCAGCTCACCAATGACACTCCACGAGCAGTACTTC	CASSPMTLHEQYF	TRBV18	many	TRBJ2-7	NA
TGCGCCAGCAGCTTGGTTCTGGGGGTATACGAGCAGTACTTC	CASSLVLGVYEQYF	TRBV5-1	NA	TRBJ2-7	NA
TGTGCCAGCAGTGCGGAGGGGTCGGGCACTGAAGCTTTCTTT	CASSAEGSGTEAFF	TRBV2	few	TRBJ1-1	NA
TGTGCCAGCAGTTTGGACGGGGCCAACCAGCCCCAGCATTTT	CASSLDGANQPQHF	TRBV28	NA	TRBJ1-5	NA
TGTGCCAGCGCTTCCATAGGTGGCTACACCTTC	CASASIGGYTF	TRBV6-1	few	TRBJ1-2	NA
TGCGCCAGCAGCTTGGGGCGGCAGGGTCAAGAGACCCAGTACTTC	CASSLGRQGQETQYF	TRBV5-1	NA	TRBJ2-5	NA
TGTGCCAGCAGCTTAGAGTATACGGTTCGCAATGAGCAGTTCTTC	CASSLEYTVRNEQFF	TRBV11-3	NA	TRBJ2-1	NA